This TCR beta chain was profiled in a study of cytomegalovirus exposure and HLA in healthy donors. PCR involved 60 Vbeta and 13 Jbeta primers. The data were produced by immunoSEQ multiplex PCR, yet TCRdb's version contains in-frame clones alone and is incomplete. The data contain about 150,000 clones, more than 75% of them seen just once; the ten biggest clones take up about 13%. After removal of 4 bases from V and 1 base from J, the junction contained 4 bases not matched to a gene. The CDR3 is 15 amino acids. CDR1 is MNHEY and CDR2 is SMNVEV in the germline V gene (reference sequence). Whole-study findings and limits: Across donors, presence/absence analyses took sequencing depth to be roughly uniform. In a later analysis, most CMV-associated TCR beta chains appeared HLA-restricted. In an earlier analysis, most TCR beta V segments were productive about 87% or about 30% of the time.

As regards this clone: Its antigen is still unknown.

The clonotype was recovered from a man aged 25 to 40 in good health and CMV-seropositive. This chain connects TRBV27 to TRBJ2-3; TRBD1 aligns across 8 bases. Input material: PBMCs. The CDR3 DNA is TGTGCCAGCAGTTCCCCGGGACAGGGCACAGATACGCAGTATTTT. It is translated as CASSSPGQGTDTQYF.